These 30 T cell receptor beta chains originate from one sample sequenced in a study of blood T cell repertoires in COVID-19. Clones were read by immunoSEQ multiplex PCR, and TCRdb kept only the in-frame ones, dropping some. This sample yields over 200,000 clones, of which around nine tenths are seen a single time; more than 10% belongs to the top ten. The source material was PBMCs or T cells enriched from blood (not recorded which). Receptors were obtained from a young man who had recovered from COVID-19.

The chain is built from TRBV18 and TRBJ1-5, with D uncertain. V lost 3 bases and J lost 0, with 6 bases in between. Per germline, CDR1 KGHSH and CDR2 LQKENI. The CDR3 consists of 14 residues. The chain's CDR3 is CASSPAVSNQPQHF. Written as DNA, the CDR3 is TGTGCCAGCTCACCGGCGGTTAGCAATCAGCCCCAGCATTTT.

The CDR3 bases are TGTGCTAGTGGTTTGGCAGCGTCAGGGTACGGGGAGCTGTTTTTT. Its translation: CASGLAASGYGELFF. The rearrangement links TRBV12-5 to TRBJ2-2; D possibly corresponds to TRBD1 (5 bases). V gave up 1 base and J gave up 7 bases, with 13 bases separating them. Germline CDR1 reads LGHNT; CDR2 reads FRNRAP. The length of the CDR3 is 15 residues.

This clone came up once. The chain joins TRBV19 to TRBJ1-6; TRBD1 is a possible D gene (5 bases). CDR1 is LNHDA and CDR2 is SQIVND in the germline V gene (reference sequence). CDR3 length: 14 residues. The V gene lost 1 base and the J gene lost 4 bases, with 5 bases spanning the gap. The chain's CDR3 is CASSIGQYNSPLHF. CDR3 in DNA: TGTGCCAGTAGTATAGGACAGTATAATTCACCCCTCCACTTT.

The chain has TRBV7-2 and TRBJ2-7; 7 nucleotides align to TRBD2. The CDR3 has 15 amino acids. CDR1 and CDR2 (germline): SGHTA, FQGNSA. J was trimmed by 1 base and V by 3 bases; bases with no gene match: 6. The DNA of the CDR3 is TGTGCCAGCAGCTTCCTCCGCGGGAGTTCCTACGAGCAGTACTTC. This translates into CASSFLRGSSYEQYF. Looking up the rest from reference TRBV7-2 and TRBJ2-7 gives the full variable domain: GAGVSQSPSNKVTEKGKDVELRCDPISGHTALYWYRQSLGQGLEFLIYFQGNSAPDKSGLPSDRFSAERTGGSVSTLTIQRTQQEDSAVYLCASSFLRGSSYEQYFGPGTRLTVT.

The chain has TRBV25-1 and TRBJ1-2; possibly TRBD1 for D (5 bases). The CDR3 sequence is 14 residues long. The V end lost 4 bases, the J end lost 3 bases, and 12 bases lay between the germline ends. Germline V gene data show CDR1 as MGHDK and CDR2 as SYGVNS. In DNA, the CDR3 is TGTGCCAGCAGTGGCTTCAGGGAAGACTATGGCTACACCTTC. Residues: CASSGFREDYGYTF.

The CDR3 DNA follows: TGTGCCAGCAGTTCCCCAATAGGACAGCTGAACACTGAAGCTTTCTTT. Its translation: CASSSPIGQLNTEAFF. V gene TRBV28 combines with J gene TRBJ1-1, with a weak D call TRBD1 (6 bases). The CDR3 has 16 residues. Germline values: CDR1 MDHEN, CDR2 SYDVKM. With 4 bases removed from V and 0 bases from J, the gap between germline ends came to 15 bases.

The sample holds one count of this clone. The V gene is TRBV7-9, the J gene TRBJ2-7; 13 bases agree with TRBD2. J gave up 7 bases and V 5 bases, and 8 bases lay outside the gene matches. The germline V gene encodes CDR1 SEHNR and CDR2 FQNEAQ (reference sequence). This CDR3 comprises 15 residues. The CDR3 is CASSERTSGSGEQYF. The CDR3, as DNA: TGTGCCAGCAGCGAACGGACTAGCGGGAGTGGTGAGCAGTACTTC.

The chain recombines TRBV4-1 with TRBJ2-1, with a tentative D call TRBD2 (5 bases). This CDR3 is built from 16 residues. V lost 4 bases to trimming and J lost 4 bases, with 17 bases between them. The germline gives CDR1 MGHRA, CDR2 YSYEKL. The CDR3 DNA follows: TGCGCCAGCAGCCCCCCCTCGAGGGATATGTACAATGAGCAGTTCTTC. Residues: CASSPPSRDMYNEQFF.

The CDR3, as DNA: TGTGCCAGCAGCCAAGAACGGGGGAGAGATACGCAGTATTTT. This translates into CASSQERGRDTQYF. The chain links TRBV14 to TRBJ2-3, with a possible D match to TRBD2 (6 bases). The CDR3 sequence is 14 residues long. Trimming took 0 bases from V and 5 from J, leaving 9 bases between them. The germline V gene has CDR1 SGHDN and CDR2 FVKESK. Supplemented by reference TRBV14 and TRBJ2-3, the full variable domain reads EAGVTQFPSHSVIEKGQTVTLRCDPISGHDNLYWYRRVMGKEIKFLLHFVKESKQDESGMPNNRFLAERTGGTYSTLKVQPAELEDSGVYFCASSQERGRDTQYFGPGTRLTVL.

The rearrangement uses TRBV4-1 and TRBJ1-6; D gene uncertain. The length of the CDR3 is 13 residues. V lost 0 bases and J lost 8, with 5 bases in between. The germline CDR1 and CDR2 sequences are MGHRA and YSYEKL. CDR3 loop: CASSQDVDSPLHF. Here the CDR3 DNA reads TGCGCCAGCAGCCAAGACGTTGATTCACCCCTCCACTTT.

This chain joins TRBV6-6 and TRBJ2-7, with D perhaps matching TRBD1 (6 bases). Deletions cut 0 bases from V and 5 bases from J, with 14 bases between. Germline CDR1 is MNHNY and CDR2 is SVGAGI (reference sequence). The CDR3 totals 15 residues. CDR3 nucleotide sequence: TGTGCCAGCAGTTACTCGGGATGGGGGCGGAACGAGCAGTACTTC. It yields the protein CASSYSGWGRNEQYF.

The chain carries TRBV6-5 and TRBJ1-4, with D unclear. Germline lookup yields CDR1 MNHEY and CDR2 SVGAGI. V lost 0 bases, J lost 0 bases, and 8 bases lay in between. CDR3 length: 16 residues. The CDR3 sequence: CASSYSPPATNEKLFF. In DNA, the CDR3 is TGTGCCAGCAGTTACTCACCGCCGGCAACTAATGAAAAACTGTTTTTT.

V is TRBV28 and J is TRBJ2-3; TRBD1 agrees at 9 bases. The CDR3 is made up of 14 amino acids. Germline lookup yields CDR1 MDHEN and CDR2 SYDVKM. V shed 6 bases and J 7 bases; nucleotides not matched to a gene: 8. For the CDR3, the DNA is TGTGCCAGCAGGGGACAGGGAAGATCAAATACGCAGTATTTT. It is translated as CASRGQGRSNTQYF.

This sequence joins TRBV7-9 and TRBJ2-1, with D tentatively TRBD2 (6 bases). Germline assignment: CDR1 SEHNR and CDR2 FQNEAQ (reference sequence). The CDR3 consists of 17 residues. V was trimmed by 4 bases and J by 1 base, leaving 17 bases between them. The chain's CDR3 is CASSSDGSRGSYNEQFF. In DNA form, the CDR3 reads TGTGCCAGCAGCTCCGACGGGTCCCGGGGGTCCTACAATGAGCAGTTCTTC.

The V call is TRBV7-9, the J call TRBJ1-2; D not resolved. The V gene lost 3 bases and the J gene lost 1 base, with 6 bases spanning the gap. This CDR3 has 13 amino acids. CDR1 SEHNR and CDR2 FQNEAQ come from the germline V gene (reference sequence). The CDR3 is CASSFYSNYGYTF. In DNA, the CDR3 is TGTGCCAGCAGCTTTTACAGTAACTATGGCTACACCTTC.

The J gene is TRBJ2-7, the V gene TRBV6-5; a weak D match, TRBD1 (5 bases). CDR1 is MNHEY, CDR2 SVGAGI, per germline. This CDR3 spans 14 amino acids. Trimming left V 2 bases short and J 2 bases short, with 10 bases between. CDR3 sequence (DNA): TGTGCCAGCAGTTACCAGGGCAGCGCCTACGAGCAGTACTTC. Amino acids: CASSYQGSAYEQYF.

V gene TRBV6-5 combines with J gene TRBJ1-5; TRBD1 matches 7 bases. The ends lost 2 bases at V and 6 bases at J; junction bases unmatched: 7. The CDR3 contains 15 residues. Germline CDR1 is MNHEY and CDR2 is SVGAGI. CDR3 in amino acids: CASSYEGAKVQPQHF. CDR3 bases: TGTGCCAGCAGTTACGAGGGGGCGAAGGTTCAGCCCCAGCATTTT.

The chain joins TRBV7-9 to TRBJ1-1, with 7 bases lining up with TRBD1. CDR1 and CDR2 (germline): SEHNR, FQNEAQ (reference sequence). The length of the CDR3 is 16 residues. The ends lost 6 bases at V and 0 bases at J; junction bases unmatched: 10. The CDR3 nucleotides are TGTGCCAGCAGATTCGGGACAGCTAACATGAACACTGAAGCTTTCTTT. It codes for CASRFGTANMNTEAFF.

This clone occurred a few times. The V call is TRBV2, the J call TRBJ2-1, with 7 bases lining up with TRBD2. The trim removed 6 bases at V and 1 base at J, leaving 6 bases unmatched. Germline V gene data show CDR1 as SNHLY and CDR2 as FYNNEI. The CDR3 length is 15 residues. The CDR3 DNA is TGTGCCAGCAGCGCTATGGGGGGGTCCTACAATGAGCAGTTCTTC. Translation: CASSAMGGSYNEQFF.

The gene calls are TRBV19 and TRBJ2-7; D is ambiguous. This CDR3 has 15 amino acids. V was clipped by 3 bases and J by 2 bases, with 14 bases between them. CDR1 is LNHDA and CDR2 is SQIVND in the germline V gene (reference sequence). CDR3 sequence: CASSIRPKSPYEQYF. The CDR3 DNA sequence: TGTGCCAGTAGTATCAGGCCGAAATCTCCCTACGAGCAGTACTTC.

This clone was found once. V is TRBV5-1 and J is TRBJ1-4, with 7 bases matching TRBD1. The germline gives CDR1 SGHRS, CDR2 YFSETQ. V lost 0 bases to trimming and J lost 3 bases; unmatched junction nucleotides: 2. The CDR3 spans 15 residues. The CDR3 sequence is CASSLGGQPNEKLFF. In nucleotides, the CDR3 is TGCGCCAGCAGCTTGGGGGGACAGCCTAATGAAAAACTGTTTTTT.

The chain is built from TRBV7-8 and TRBJ2-7, with D perhaps matching TRBD2 (6 bases). The CDR3 loop spans 16 amino acids. Germline V lookup: CDR1 SGHVS, CDR2 FQNEAQ. The V end lost 3 bases, the J end lost 9 bases, and 24 bases lay between the germline ends. CDR3 in DNA: TGTGCCAGCAGCTTGTTATCCGGGACTGGAACACACGGGCAGTACTTC. Translation: CASSLLSGTGTHGQYF.

This clone was counted once. J is TRBJ2-6 and V is TRBV14; TRBD2 might be the D (6 bases). This CDR3 comprises 14 residues. Germline values: CDR1 SGHDN, CDR2 FVKESK. Trimming removed 8 bases at V and 4 bases at J, with 12 bases between. CDR3 protein: CASGRSLGANVLTF. The CDR3, as DNA: TGTGCCAGCGGGAGGTCCCTCGGGGCCAACGTCCTGACTTTC.

The CDR3 region has the DNA TGTGCCAGCAGCCACCCCTGGACGACAGGGACCGGTGAAAAACTGTTTTTT. Residues: CASSHPWTTGTGEKLFF. The chain links TRBV11-2 to TRBJ1-4; TRBD1 aligns across 7 bases. From germline, CDR1 is SGHAT and CDR2 FQNNGV. The CDR3 is made up of 17 amino acids. V lost 5 bases and J lost 7; bases outside the gene matches: 16.

The V call is TRBV10-1, the J call TRBJ1-1; D uncertain. The V end lost 7 bases, the J end lost 1 base, and 10 bases lay between the germline ends. Germline values: CDR1 WNHNN, CDR2 SYGVQD (reference sequence). This CDR3 contains 13 residues. CDR3 nucleotide sequence: TGCGCCAGCACCGGTTTGTCGAACACTGAAGCTTTCTTT. This translates into CASTGLSNTEAFF.

The chain links TRBV19 to TRBJ2-3; TRBD2 matches 14 bases. Germline V CDR1 and CDR2: LNHDA, SQIVND (reference sequence). The CDR3 covers 20 residues. The junction had 17 bases not matched to a gene; V was cut back by 6 bases and J by 3 bases. CDR3 in DNA: TGTGCCAGTAGCACCTGGGTGGGACTAGCGGGAGAAAAAGGTACAGATACGCAGTATTTT. Its translation is CASSTWVGLAGEKGTDTQYF.

The gene calls are TRBV18 and TRBJ2-4; weak D call: TRBD2 (5 bases). V gave up 3 bases and J gave up 1 base, with 13 bases separating them. Germline lookup yields CDR1 KGHSH and CDR2 LQKENI. The CDR3 runs to 16 residues. The DNA of the CDR3 is TGTGCCAGCTCACCGTATAACCCGGGGGCCAAAAACATTCAGTACTTC. Translation gives CASSPYNPGAKNIQYF. The full variable domain, in which reference TRBV18 and TRBJ2-4 provide the parts outside the CDR3, is NAGVMQNPRHLVRRRGQEARLRCSPMKGHSHVYWYRQLPEEGLKFMVYLQKENIIDESGMPKERFSAEFPKEGPSILRIQQVVRGDSAAYFCASSPYNPGAKNIQYFGAGTRLSVL.

V usage is TRBV14 and J usage is TRBJ2-6; D unresolved. The ends were cut back, 0 bases at V and 2 bases at J, with 8 bases in the middle. Germline lookup yields CDR1 SGHDN and CDR2 FVKESK. This CDR3 region has 16 residues. CDR3 coding DNA: TGTGCCAGCAGCCAAGATTACGGTACTGGGGCCAACGTCCTGACTTTC. This gives the protein CASSQDYGTGANVLTF.

This chain links TRBV7-9 with TRBJ2-7; 7 bases agree with TRBD1. Germline V gene sequence: CDR1 SEHNR, CDR2 FQNEAQ (reference sequence). V gave up 5 bases and J gave up 2 bases; unmatched junction bases: 6. The CDR3 contains 14 residues. The DNA of the CDR3 is TGTGCCAGCAGCATAAAACAGGGGCCCTACGAGCAGTACTTC. Amino acids: CASSIKQGPYEQYF.

The chain uses TRBV5-1 and TRBJ2-1; 8 bases are a match to TRBD1. In germline, CDR1 is SGHRS, CDR2 YFSETQ. Trimming cost V 5 bases and J 8 bases; bases outside gene matches: 3. The CDR3 has 12 amino acids. This chain's CDR3 is CASRQGEDEQFF. The CDR3 DNA sequence: TGCGCCAGCAGACAGGGGGAAGATGAGCAGTTCTTC.